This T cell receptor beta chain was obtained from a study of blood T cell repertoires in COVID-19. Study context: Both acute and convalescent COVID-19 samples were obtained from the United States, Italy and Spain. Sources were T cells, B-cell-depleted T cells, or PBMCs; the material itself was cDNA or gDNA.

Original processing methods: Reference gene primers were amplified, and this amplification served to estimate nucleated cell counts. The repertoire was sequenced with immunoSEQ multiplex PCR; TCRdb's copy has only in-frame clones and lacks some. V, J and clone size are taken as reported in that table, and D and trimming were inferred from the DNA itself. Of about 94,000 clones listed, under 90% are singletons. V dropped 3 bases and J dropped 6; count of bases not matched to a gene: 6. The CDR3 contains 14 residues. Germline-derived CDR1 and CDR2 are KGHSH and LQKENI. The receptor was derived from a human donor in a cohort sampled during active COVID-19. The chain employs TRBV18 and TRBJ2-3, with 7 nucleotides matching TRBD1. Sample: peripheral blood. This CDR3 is CASSPSQGLDTQYF. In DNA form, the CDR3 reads TGTGCCAGCTCACCGTCACAGGGGTTGGATACGCAGTATTTT.